Listed here are 12 T cell receptor beta chains from one sample, sequenced in a study of cytomegalovirus exposure and HLA in healthy donors. Primers: 60 Vbeta forward and 13 Jbeta reverse. Method: immunoSEQ multiplex PCR; TCRdb's copy keeps in-frame clones and lacks some. The table shows 150,000 to 200,000 clones, with roughly a tenth occurring only once. The specimen was PBMCs. The origin of the receptors is a woman in her 30s in good health and CMV-seropositive.

The V and J genes are TRBV4-2 and TRBJ2-5; 7 nucleotides agree with TRBD1. Germline-derived CDR1 and CDR2 are LGHNA and YNFKEQ. The CDR3 consists of 16 residues. V dropped 0 bases and J dropped 1; count of bases not matched to a gene: 5. The CDR3 nucleotides are TGTGCCAGCAGCCAAGACGGTACAGGGGCCCAAGAGACCCAGTACTTC. It is translated as CASSQDGTGAQETQYF.

This chain links TRBV30 with TRBJ2-7; D ambiguous. Germline V gene lookup returns CDR1 GTSNPN and CDR2 SVGIG (reference sequence). The CDR3 contains 13 residues. V was cut by 0 bases and J by 0 bases, with 6 bases left in between. The CDR3 DNA sequence: TGTGCCTGGAGTGTACACGTCTCCTACGAGCAGTACTTC. This sequence encodes CAWSVHVSYEQYF.

This clone was observed a few times. This rearrangement joins TRBV7-9 to TRBJ2-1, with D perhaps matching TRBD2 (6 bases). The CDR3 is made up of 15 amino acids. The germline CDR1 and CDR2 sequences are SEHNR and FQNEAQ (reference sequence). Trimming removed 4 bases at V and 2 bases at J, with 12 bases between. Written as DNA, the CDR3 is TGTGCCAGCAGCTCGGGACTCGCAGCCTACAATGAGCAGTTCTTC. It translates to CASSSGLAAYNEQFF.

This clone showed up just a few times. The V gene is TRBV5-4, the J gene TRBJ2-6; no firm D call. V gave up 0 bases and J gave up 2 bases, with 6 bases separating them. This CDR3 region has 15 residues. Germline assignment: CDR1 SGHNT and CDR2 YYREEE (reference sequence). CDR3 coding DNA: TGTGCCAGCAGCTTGGGGCAGGCTGGGGCCAACGTCCTGACTTTC. Its translation: CASSLGQAGANVLTF.

Worth noting for this clone: Other DNA sequences from this sample encode an identical CDR3 as well. The V gene is TRBV6-5, the J gene TRBJ2-7, with TRBD1 matching over 10 bases. Germline CDR1 is MNHEY and CDR2 is SVGAGI. With 4 bases clipped from V and 3 bases from J, the junction kept 6 bases outside the gene matches. The CDR3 loop spans 15 amino acids. The DNA of the CDR3 is TGTGCCAGCAGTTGGACAGGGGGAAAGGACTACGAGCAGTACTTC. Its translation: CASSWTGGKDYEQYF.

This clone showed up just a few times. V and J are TRBV6-1 and TRBJ2-3; maybe TRBD2 (6 bases). This CDR3 has 15 amino acids. Germline CDR1 is MNHNS and CDR2 is SASEGT. V lost 4 bases, J lost 3 bases, and 14 bases lay in between. In DNA form, the CDR3 reads TGTGCCAGCAGTGTGGGCCTAGCGAAAACAGATACGCAGTATTTT. The encoded protein is CASSVGLAKTDTQYF.

The V and J genes are TRBV6-1 and TRBJ2-7, with 8 bases lining up with TRBD1. The CDR3 covers 15 residues. Per the germline V gene, CDR1 is MNHNS and CDR2 is SASEGT. V lost 1 base, J lost 3 bases, and 5 bases stayed unmatched. The CDR3 sequence: CASSEGGTGHYEQYF. CDR3 DNA: TGTGCCAGCAGTGAAGGAGGGACAGGCCACTACGAGCAGTACTTC.

This clone has a handful of counts. This chain joins TRBV7-9 and TRBJ1-5, with D perhaps matching TRBD1 (5 bases). With 1 base removed from V and 4 bases from J, the gap between germline ends came to 11 bases. Per the germline V gene, CDR1 is SEHNR and CDR2 is FQNEAQ (reference sequence). The CDR3 consists of 15 residues. The CDR3 loop reads CASSLGSGPNQPQHF. The CDR3 bases are TGTGCCAGCAGCTTAGGTTCAGGGCCGAATCAGCCCCAGCATTTT.

This clone has just a few counts. The rearrangement joins TRBV7-9 to TRBJ2-1; the D gene is possibly TRBD1 (6 bases). Germline-derived CDR1 and CDR2 are SEHNR and FQNEAQ (reference sequence). V was shortened by 10 bases and J by 0 bases, with 16 bases between the two germline ends. This CDR3 region has 15 residues. Written as DNA, the CDR3 is TGTGCCATCCTTGACAGGTCTAGCTCCTACAATGAGCAGTTCTTC. Translation gives CAILDRSSSYNEQFF.

The rearrangement links TRBV4-2 to TRBJ2-7; 11 positions agree with TRBD1. This CDR3 region has 16 residues. Germline V lookup: CDR1 LGHNA, CDR2 YNFKEQ. Trimming at V came to 1 base and at J to 2 bases, leaving 4 bases not matched to a gene. DNA for the CDR3: TGTGCCAGCAGCCAAGCGGTGGGACAGGGGGCCTACGAGCAGTACTTC. It yields the protein CASSQAVGQGAYEQYF.

The sample holds a few counts of this clone. The rearrangement links TRBV19 to TRBJ1-1; TRBD1 matches 8 bases. The germline CDR1 and CDR2 sequences are LNHDA and SQIVND (reference sequence). The CDR3 is 15 residues long. The ends lost 4 bases at V and 1 base at J; junction bases unmatched: 5. CDR3 DNA sequence: TGTGCCAGTAGTACCTACGGGACAGGGAACACTGAAGCTTTCTTT. Its translation: CASSTYGTGNTEAFF.

The J gene is TRBJ2-1, the V gene TRBV5-1, with 11 bases fitting TRBD2. V lost 5 bases, J lost 4 bases, and 8 bases stayed unmatched. In germline, CDR1 is SGHRS, CDR2 YFSETQ. The CDR3 totals 16 residues. DNA for the CDR3: TGCGCCAGCAGTCCAGCTAGCGGGGGGAAATACAATGAGCAGTTCTTC. Protein: CASSPASGGKYNEQFF. Full variable domain (missing parts from reference TRBV5-1 and TRBJ2-1): KAGVTQTPRYLIKTRGQQVTLSCSPISGHRSVSWYQQTPGQGLQFLFEYFSETQRNKGNFPGRFSGRQFSNSRSEMNVSTLELGDSALYLCASSPASGGKYNEQFFGPGTRLTVL.